The 13 T cell receptor beta chains reported below all come from one sample, sequenced in a study of T cells after yellow fever vaccination. TCRdb recomputed calls from the 5' RACE reads with MiXCR, one row per CDR3 protein. This table has 450,000 to 550,000 distinct CDR3 sequences, 21% appearing once. The starting material was PBMCs, obtained more than 20 days after the first yellow fever vaccination. The receptors come from a man in his late teens or twenties who received the YFV17D yellow fever vaccine.

This clonotype was recorded a few times. The chain employs TRBV18 and TRBJ2-3; D not resolved. Trimming left V 0 bases short and J 2 bases short, with 9 bases between. Germline V gene data show CDR1 as KGHSH and CDR2 as LQKENI. CDR3 length: 15 residues. The CDR3 loop reads CASSPPSQNTDTQYF. The CDR3 nucleotides read TGTGCCAGCTCACCACCGTCACAGAACACAGATACGCAGTATTTT.

The genes are TRBV6-5 and TRBJ1-2; D is unclear. The length of the CDR3 is 16 residues. The ends were cut back, 0 bases at V and 7 bases at J, with 18 bases in the middle. Germline V gene data show CDR1 as MNHEY and CDR2 as SVGAGI. This chain's CDR3 is CASSYSPGGRFGGYTF. The CDR3 coding sequence is TGTGCCAGCAGTTACTCCCCGGGAGGGCGCTTCGGTGGCTACACCTTC.

This clonotype was observed a handful of times. The gene calls are TRBV29-1 and TRBJ2-3; 7 nucleotides align to TRBD1. The CDR3 has 13 residues. From germline, CDR1 is SQVTM and CDR2 ANQGSEA. V lost 2 bases to trimming and J lost 5 bases; unmatched junction nucleotides: 4. The CDR3 sequence is CSVENRGGDTQYF. The CDR3 nucleotides read TGCAGCGTTGAAAACAGGGGCGGAGATACGCAGTATTTT.

In this sample, this clonotype turned up a few times. V and J are TRBV12-3 or TRBV12-4 and TRBJ2-3; no clear D gene. V lost 6 bases and J lost 4, with 11 bases in between. The CDR3 runs 13 residues. CDR3 DNA: TGTGCCAGCAGCCGCGAGATACCAGATACGCAGTATTTT. This codes for CASSREIPDTQYF.

The sample holds a few counts of this clonotype. This sequence joins TRBV20-1 and TRBJ2-3; 9 bases line up with TRBD2. This CDR3 region has 16 residues. Germline CDR1 DFQATT, CDR2 SNEGSKA (reference sequence). Unmatched junction bases numbered 12, after V lost 5 bases and J lost 3 bases. Here the CDR3 reads CSAYISGGGITDTQYF. The CDR3 DNA follows: TGCAGTGCTTACATTAGCGGGGGAGGGATAACAGATACGCAGTATTTT.

This clonotype was counted only a few times. The chain joins TRBV12-3 or TRBV12-4 to TRBJ2-5; 8 nucleotides agree with TRBD1. CDR3 length equals 15 residues. With 6 bases clipped from V and 3 bases from J, the junction kept 9 bases outside the gene matches. CDR3 sequence reads: CASRPGQATEETQYF. CDR3 nucleotides: TGTGCCAGCAGGCCGGGACAGGCTACAGAAGAGACCCAGTACTTC.

This clonotype has at least ten counts. The chain recombines TRBV12-3 or TRBV12-4 with TRBJ1-2; 9 nucleotides line up with TRBD1. The J segment lost 5 bases and the V segment lost 5 bases, leaving 3 bases of the junction unmatched. CDR3 length: 13 amino acids. In DNA form, the CDR3 reads TGTGCCAGCAGTCAAGGGACAGGGTATGGCTACACCTTC. This translates into CASSQGTGYGYTF.

This chain links TRBV5-1 with TRBJ2-7; D possibly matches TRBD1 or TRBD2 (6 bases each). Germline CDR1 reads SGHRS; CDR2 reads YFSETQ. The CDR3 length is 16 residues. Trimming shortened V by 7 bases and J by 2 bases, and 22 bases separated the two germline ends. CDR3 in DNA: TGCGCCAGCGGCACGGGGGCACAGCTTCTGCCCTACGAGCAGTACTTC. Its protein product is CASGTGAQLLPYEQYF. Together with reference TRBV5-1 and TRBJ2-7, the CDR3 gives the full variable domain: KAGVTQTPRYLIKTRGQQVTLSCSPISGHRSVSWYQQTPGQGLQFLFEYFSETQRNKGNFPGRFSGRQFSNSRSEMNVSTLELGDSALYLCASGTGAQLLPYEQYFGPGTRLTVT.

The J gene is TRBJ1-5, the V gene TRBV7-4; no clear D gene. In germline, CDR1 is SGHVT, CDR2 SQSDAQ. V lost 6 bases to trimming and J lost 11 bases, with 20 bases between them. This CDR3 comprises 14 residues. CDR3 DNA: TGTGCCAGCAGTCGAGGACGGAACCGATGGACCCAGCATTTT. It is translated as CASSRGRNRWTQHF.

This clonotype showed up just a few times. The chain joins TRBV6-5 to TRBJ1-2; D is unresolved. Germline V gene sequence: CDR1 MNHEY, CDR2 SVGAGI. The CDR3 runs 15 residues. Trimming removed 5 bases from V and 4 bases from J, with 17 bases in between. The CDR3 region has the DNA TGTGCCAGCAGTAGAGAGGGAGACCCTACCTATGGCTACACCTTC. Translated, it gives CASSREGDPTYGYTF.

This sequence joins TRBV6-1 and TRBJ2-7, with 11 bases lining up with TRBD1. The CDR3 runs to 14 residues. Per germline, CDR1 MNHNS and CDR2 SASEGT. V shed 6 bases and J 7 bases; nucleotides not matched to a gene: 8. DNA for the CDR3: TGTGCCAGCAGCCACACGGACAGGGGGCTTGAGCAGTACTTC. Translating it yields CASSHTDRGLEQYF.

This clonotype was seen more than once but under ten times. This sequence joins TRBV13 and TRBJ2-1, with 9 bases matching TRBD1. The CDR3 runs to 14 residues. CDR1 and CDR2 from the germline V gene are PRHDT and FYEKMQ (reference sequence). Trimming took 5 bases from V and 8 from J; bases not matched to a gene: 7. Here the CDR3 reads CASSTTGGRDEQFF. The DNA of the CDR3 is TGTGCCAGCAGCACTACAGGGGGCCGGGATGAGCAGTTCTTC.

This clonotype has a handful of counts. V gene TRBV30 combines with J gene TRBJ2-5; TRBD1 is a possible D gene (6 bases). Germline CDR1 is GTSNPN and CDR2 is SVGIG (reference sequence). V lost 3 bases, J lost 5 bases, and 10 bases lay in between. This CDR3 region has 12 residues. In DNA form, the CDR3 reads TGTGCCTGGAGCCGACAGGCGGAGACCCAGTACTTC. Translated: CAWSRQAETQYF.